This TCR beta chain derives from a study of human T cells and chemical hapten exposure. Across the study: Mainly, slight library volume differences in the pool made TCR yields vary.

Points on this clonotype: Its antigen is undetermined.

The CDR3 length is 14 residues. In germline, CDR1 is MNHNY, CDR2 SVGAGI (reference sequence). Deletions cut 3 bases from V and 0 bases from J, with 9 bases between. Original data processing: Per-sample TCR counts ranged from about 20,000 to 750,000, median approximately 98,000. Via MiXCR, TCRdb re-called the RACE reads, giving one row per CDR3 protein. The V and J calls were determined by TCRdb, not by the authors. The top ten hold about 2.5% of the sample, which has about 85,000 distinct CDR3 sequences, 8.5% seen once. General study results and limits: TCRs exceeding 1 in 1000 frequency stayed unchanged with DPC sensitization.

Noted time point: pre-sensitization, week 0. Treatment reported: therapeutic diphenylcyclopropenone sensitization with weekly scalp DPC. It was from unfractionated whole blood that total RNA was extracted. This receptor was taken from a man aged 35 to 55 with alopecia areata. Some clones in this sample may be carry-over from other donors' samples. The material was whole blood, obtained in connection with sensitization to the hapten diphenylcyclopropenone (DPC). The chain links TRBV6-6 to TRBJ2-7; no clear D. The CDR3 coding sequence is TGTGCCAGCAGTTATCTCCAGGCCTCCTACGAGCAGTACTTC. Protein sequence: CASSYLQASYEQYF.